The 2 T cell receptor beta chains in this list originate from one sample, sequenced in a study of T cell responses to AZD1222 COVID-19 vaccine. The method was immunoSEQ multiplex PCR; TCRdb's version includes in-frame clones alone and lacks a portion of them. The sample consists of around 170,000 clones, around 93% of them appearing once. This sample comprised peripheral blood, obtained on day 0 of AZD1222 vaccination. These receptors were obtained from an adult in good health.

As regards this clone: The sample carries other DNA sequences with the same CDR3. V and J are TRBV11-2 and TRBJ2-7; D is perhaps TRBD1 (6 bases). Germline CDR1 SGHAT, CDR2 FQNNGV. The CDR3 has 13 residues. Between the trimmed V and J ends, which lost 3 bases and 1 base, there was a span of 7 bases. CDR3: CASSLDSSYEQYF. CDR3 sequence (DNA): TGTGCCAGCAGCTTGGACAGTTCCTACGAGCAGTACTTC. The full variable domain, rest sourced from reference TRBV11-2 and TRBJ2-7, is EAGVAQSPRYKIIEKRQSVAFWCNPISGHATLYWYQQILGQGPKLLIQFQNNGVVDDSQLPKDRFSAERLKGVDSTLKIQPAKLEDSAVYLCASSLDSSYEQYFGPGTRLTVT.

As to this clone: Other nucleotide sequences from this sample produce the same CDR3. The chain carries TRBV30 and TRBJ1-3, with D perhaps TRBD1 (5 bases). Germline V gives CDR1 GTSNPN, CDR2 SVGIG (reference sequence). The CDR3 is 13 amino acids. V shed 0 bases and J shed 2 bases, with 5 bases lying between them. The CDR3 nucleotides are TGTGCCTGGAGTGTAGGGGCTGGAAACACCATATATTTT. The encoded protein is CAWSVGAGNTIYF.